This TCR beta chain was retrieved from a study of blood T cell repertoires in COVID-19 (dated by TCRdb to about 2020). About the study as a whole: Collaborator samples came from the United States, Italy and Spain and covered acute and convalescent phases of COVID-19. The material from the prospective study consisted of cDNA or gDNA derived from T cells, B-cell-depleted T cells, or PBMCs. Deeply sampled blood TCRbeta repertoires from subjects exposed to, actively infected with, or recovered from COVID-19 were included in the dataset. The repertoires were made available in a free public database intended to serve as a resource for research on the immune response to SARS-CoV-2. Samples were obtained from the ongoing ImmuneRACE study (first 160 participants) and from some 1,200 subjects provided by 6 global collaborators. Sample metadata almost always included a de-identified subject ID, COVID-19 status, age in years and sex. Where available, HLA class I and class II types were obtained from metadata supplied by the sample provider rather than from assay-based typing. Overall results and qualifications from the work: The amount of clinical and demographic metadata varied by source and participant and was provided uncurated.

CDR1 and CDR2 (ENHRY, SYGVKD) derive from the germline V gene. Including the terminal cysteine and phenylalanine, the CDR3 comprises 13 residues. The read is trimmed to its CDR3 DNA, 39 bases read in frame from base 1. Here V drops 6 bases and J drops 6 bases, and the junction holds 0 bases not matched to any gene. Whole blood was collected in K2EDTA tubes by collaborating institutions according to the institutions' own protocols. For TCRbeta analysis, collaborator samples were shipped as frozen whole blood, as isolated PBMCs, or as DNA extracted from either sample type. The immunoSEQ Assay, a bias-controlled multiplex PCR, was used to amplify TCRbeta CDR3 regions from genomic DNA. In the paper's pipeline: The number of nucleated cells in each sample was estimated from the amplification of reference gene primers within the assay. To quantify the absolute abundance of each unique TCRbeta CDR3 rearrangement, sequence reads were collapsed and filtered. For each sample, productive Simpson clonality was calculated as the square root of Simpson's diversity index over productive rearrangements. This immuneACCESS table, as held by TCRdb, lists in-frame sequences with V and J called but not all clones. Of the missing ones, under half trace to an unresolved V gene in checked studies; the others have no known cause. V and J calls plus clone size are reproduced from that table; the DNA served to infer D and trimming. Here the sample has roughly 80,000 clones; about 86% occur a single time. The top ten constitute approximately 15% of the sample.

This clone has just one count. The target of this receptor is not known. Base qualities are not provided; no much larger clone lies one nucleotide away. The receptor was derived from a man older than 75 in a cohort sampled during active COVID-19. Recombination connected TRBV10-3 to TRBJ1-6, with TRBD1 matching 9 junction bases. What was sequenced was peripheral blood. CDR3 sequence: CAIRGQGNSPLHF. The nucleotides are TGTGCCATCAGGGGACAGGGTAATTCACCCCTCCACTTT.